This TCR beta chain was recovered during a study of blood T cell repertoires in COVID-19. Across the study: Material from acute and convalescent COVID-19 was sourced from the United States, Italy and Spain.

With V trimmed by 5 bases and J by 5 bases, 9 bases remained unmatched. The CDR3 length is 15 residues. Looked up from germline, CDR1 is MDHEN and CDR2 is SYDVKM. Original processing notes: Using reference gene primer amplification, nucleated cell counts were estimated. Clones were sequenced by immunoSEQ multiplex PCR, and TCRdb holds only the in-frame ones, with some missing. Clonal size and the V and J genes are those of that table, whereas D and trimming came from the DNA. The sample consists of under 300,000 clones, over 75% of them appearing once. Participants' reported clinical history set cohort assignment.

The sequencing input was PBMCs or T cells enriched from blood (not recorded which). This rearrangement joins TRBV28 to TRBJ2-1; TRBD2 agrees at 7 bases. The receptor was isolated from a woman aged 45 to 65 who had recovered from COVID-19. The CDR3 loop is CASSPSGGWNNEQFF. The CDR3 region has the DNA TGTGCCAGCAGTCCCTCGGGAGGATGGAACAATGAGCAGTTCTTC.